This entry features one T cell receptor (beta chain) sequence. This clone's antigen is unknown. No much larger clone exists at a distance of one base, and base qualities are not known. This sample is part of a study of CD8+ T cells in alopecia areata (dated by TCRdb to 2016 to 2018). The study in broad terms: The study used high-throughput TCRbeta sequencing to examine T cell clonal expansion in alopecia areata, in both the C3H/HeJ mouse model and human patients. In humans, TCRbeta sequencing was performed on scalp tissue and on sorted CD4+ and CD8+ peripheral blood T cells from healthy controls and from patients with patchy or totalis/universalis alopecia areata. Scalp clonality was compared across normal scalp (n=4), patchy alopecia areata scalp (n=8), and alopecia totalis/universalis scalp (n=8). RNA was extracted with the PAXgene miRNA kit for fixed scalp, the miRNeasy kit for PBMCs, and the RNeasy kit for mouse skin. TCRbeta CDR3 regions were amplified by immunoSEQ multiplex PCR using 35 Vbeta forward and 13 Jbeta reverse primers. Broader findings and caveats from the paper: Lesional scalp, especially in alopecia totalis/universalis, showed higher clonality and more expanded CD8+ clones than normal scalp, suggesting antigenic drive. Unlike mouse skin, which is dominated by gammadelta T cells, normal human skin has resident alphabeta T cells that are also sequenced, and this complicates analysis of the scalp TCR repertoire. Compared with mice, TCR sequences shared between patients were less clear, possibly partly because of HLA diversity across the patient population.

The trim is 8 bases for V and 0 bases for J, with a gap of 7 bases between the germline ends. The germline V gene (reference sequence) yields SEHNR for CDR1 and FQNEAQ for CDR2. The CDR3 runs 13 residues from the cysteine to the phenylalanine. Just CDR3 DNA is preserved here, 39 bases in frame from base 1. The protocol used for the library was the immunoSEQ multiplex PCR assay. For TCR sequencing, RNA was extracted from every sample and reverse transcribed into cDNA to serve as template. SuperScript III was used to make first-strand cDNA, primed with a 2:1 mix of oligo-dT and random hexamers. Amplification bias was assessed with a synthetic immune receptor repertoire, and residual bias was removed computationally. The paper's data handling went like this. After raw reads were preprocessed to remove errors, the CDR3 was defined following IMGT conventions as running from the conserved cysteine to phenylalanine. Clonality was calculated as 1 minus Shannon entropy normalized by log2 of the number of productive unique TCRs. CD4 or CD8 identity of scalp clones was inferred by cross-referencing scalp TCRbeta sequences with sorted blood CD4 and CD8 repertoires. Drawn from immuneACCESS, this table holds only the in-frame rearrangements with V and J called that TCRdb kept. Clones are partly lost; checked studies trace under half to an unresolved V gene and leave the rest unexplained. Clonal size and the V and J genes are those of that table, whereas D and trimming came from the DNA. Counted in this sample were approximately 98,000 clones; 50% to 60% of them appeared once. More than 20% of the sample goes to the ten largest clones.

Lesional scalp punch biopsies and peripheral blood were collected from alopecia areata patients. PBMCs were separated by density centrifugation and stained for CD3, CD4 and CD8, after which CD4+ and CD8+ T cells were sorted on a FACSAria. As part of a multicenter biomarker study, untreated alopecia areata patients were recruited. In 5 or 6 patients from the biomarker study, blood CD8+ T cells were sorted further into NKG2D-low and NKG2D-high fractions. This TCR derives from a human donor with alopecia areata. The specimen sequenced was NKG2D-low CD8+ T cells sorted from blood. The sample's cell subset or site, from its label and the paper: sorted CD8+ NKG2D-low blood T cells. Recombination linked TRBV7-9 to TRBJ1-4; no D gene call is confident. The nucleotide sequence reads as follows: TGTGCCAGCTGCGTCGCAACTAATGAAAAACTGTTTTTT. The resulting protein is CASCVATNEKLFF. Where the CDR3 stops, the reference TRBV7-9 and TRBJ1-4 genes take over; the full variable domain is DTGVSQNPRHKITKRGQNVTFRCDPISEHNRLYWYRQTLGQGPEFLTYFQNEAQLEKSRLLSDRFSAERPKGSFSTLEIQRTEQGDSAMYLCASCVATNEKLFFGSGTQLSVL.